Listed below are T cell receptor beta chains from one sample, sequenced in a study of CD8+CD57+ T cells in acquired aplastic anemia. TCRdb passed the reads through MiXCR, listing each CDR3 protein once. The sample yields about 150,000 distinct CDR3 sequences, around 43% seen once. The sample taken for sequencing was sorted CD4+, CD8+, or CD8+CD57+ T cells (not recorded which) from PBMCs. All receptors derive from a human donor with aplastic anemia. CDR3s include the opening cysteine and the closing phenylalanine or tryptophan. Clone size is not always given. Where it is, it says once, few, many or a class for expanded clones.

j_call | v_call | clone_size | cdr3_aa
TRBJ1-6 | TRBV2 | many | CASRNGRTVGSPLHF
TRBJ2-1 | TRBV6-5 | many | CASSYGPGTLGNEQFF
TRBJ1-2 | TRBV29-1 | NA | CSVERLGALNYGYTF
TRBJ1-2 | TRBV18 | few | CASSFQTGVYGYTF
TRBJ2-1 | TRBV20-1 | many | CSARQGLAFSYNEQFF
TRBJ2-1 | TRBV29-1 | NA | CSPITAVTYNEQFF
TRBJ2-1 | TRBV25-1 | NA | CASSGNRIPYNEQFF
TRBJ2-1 | TRBV24-1 | NA | CATSSSYNEQFF
TRBJ1-2 | TRBV25-1 | many | CASRTQGSQGYTF
TRBJ1-2 | TRBV15 | NA | CATSRDRGLYYGYTF
TRBJ2-7 | TRBV19 | NA | CASSPRRF
TRBJ1-6 | TRBV7-2 | many | CASSLRGGTGANNSPLHF
TRBJ2-7 | TRBV29-1 | many | CSARDSTYEQYF
TRBJ2-3 | TRBV7-9 | many | CASSSPRGSDTQYF
TRBJ1-6 | TRBV19 | NA | CASSIARSTTPLHF
TRBJ2-3 | TRBV2 | NA | CASSVEGGALIDTQYF
TRBJ2-1 | TRBV3-1 | NA | CASSQGTSGASYNEQFF
TRBJ2-7 | TRBV9 | once | CASSQDPGQSYEQYF
TRBJ1-5 | TRBV3-1 | NA | CASSQGAQPQHF
TRBJ1-1 | TRBV27 | NA | CASSLRGTGGSEAFF
TRBJ2-1 | TRBV12-3/TRBV12-4 | NA | CASTSPRRGNEQFF
TRBJ2-5 | TRBV7-9 | many | CASSSTGGETQYF
TRBJ2-5 | TRBV7-2 | many | CASSLVGSGGVQETQYF
TRBJ1-2 | TRBV29-1 | NA | CSVETGLNGYTF
TRBJ2-3 | TRBV19 | NA | CASSIAGYTDTQYF
TRBJ1-2 | TRBV30 | NA | CAWSVYPGSSSGYTF
TRBJ2-3 | TRBV20-1 | NA | CSARSGTIADTQYF
TRBJ2-3 | TRBV19 | NA | CASTPAGVRPTDTQYF
TRBJ2-5 | TRBV19 | many | CASSIGTSEQETQYF
TRBJ1-2 | TRBV24-1 | NA | CATQATGLNYGYTF
TRBJ2-7 | TRBV7-9 | NA | CASSLESYEQYF
TRBJ1-5 | TRBV15 | few | CATSRDPGGQLIPQHF
TRBJ2-7 | TRBV7-9 | NA | CASSSVMTGPYEQYF
TRBJ1-6 | TRBV5-6 | NA | CASSFPGQGGSPLHF
TRBJ1-1 | TRBV10-3 | NA | CASSYSTGVFPEAFF
TRBJ2-6 | TRBV7-2 | NA | CASSRKGAGANVLTF
TRBJ1-4 | TRBV11-3 | once | CASSFGAGGEKLFF
TRBJ1-3 | TRBV2 | once | CASRQGSGNTIYF
TRBJ1-6 | TRBV20-1 | many | CSARLPGQGNSPLHF
TRBJ2-3 | TRBV7-9 | many | CASSPSTDTQYF
TRBJ2-2 | TRBV11-3 | NA | CASKAGANTGELFF
NA | TRBV7-6 | NA | CASSLDRDYYNEQFF
TRBJ2-7 | TRBV27 | NA | CASSGQDSGEQYF
TRBJ2-1 | TRBV6-1 | NA | CASSQPRVNEQFF
TRBJ1-2 | TRBV10-3 | NA | CAIGGEGPTF
TRBJ2-5 | TRBV13 | NA | CASSLEGATETQYF
TRBJ1-2 | TRBV5-1 | NA | CASSKGQGVSGYTF
TRBJ2-7 | TRBV7-9 | NA | CASSWDGSYEQYF
TRBJ1-2 | TRBV25-1 | NA | CASSLQGPGYTF
TRBJ2-1 | TRBV2 | many | CASGRDRIDNEQFF
TRBJ1-2 | TRBV5-1 | many | CASSGDVFGYTF
TRBJ1-2 | TRBV11-2 | NA | CASSLKFGEANYGYTF
TRBJ2-7 | TRBV20-1 | NA | CSAPGAYEQYF
TRBJ1-5 | TRBV19 | NA | CASSTGQGTAVQPQHF